A single sample gave rise to the 2 T cell receptor beta chains below, sequenced in a study of PD-L1 blockade in urothelial cancer. TCRdb's copy holds only in-frame clones and misses some; the assay was immunoSEQ multiplex PCR. The sample contains about 120,000 clones, roughly 89% of which appear only once. The time point here: peripheral blood 6 weeks after treatment start. The input for sequencing was PBMCs, taken around atezolizumab (anti-PD-L1) treatment. Every receptor here comes from a man aged 55 to 70 with urothelial cancer.

In this sample, this clone turned up a few times. The chain employs TRBV7-4 and TRBJ1-1, with 10 nucleotides matching TRBD1. The germline V gene has CDR1 SGHVT and CDR2 SQSDAQ. The V and J ends lost 2 bases and 7 bases, in that order; junction bases with no gene match: 10. This CDR3 comprises 16 residues. As DNA, the CDR3 is TGTGCCAGCAGCTTAAAAGCCGGGACAGGGGTGTTTGAAGCTTTCTTT. Protein sequence: CASSLKAGTGVFEAFF.

The chain carries TRBV5-1 and TRBJ2-5; D unresolved. The CDR3 is 14 amino acids. The V end was cut by 0 bases, the J end by 5 bases, with 11 bases between. Germline lookup yields CDR1 SGHRS and CDR2 YFSETQ. The CDR3: CASSLAVVRETQYF. CDR3 in DNA: TGCGCCAGCAGCTTGGCGGTGGTTCGGGAGACCCAGTACTTC.